This T cell receptor beta chain was observed in a study of T cell repertoires in cytomegalovirus infection. CDR1 is SGHTA, CDR2 FQGNSA, per germline. Germline trimming cut 1 base from V and 2 bases from J; bases unmatched to any gene: 0. The CDR3 consists of 14 residues. Each CDR3 protein gets one entry after TCRdb re-called the reads with MiXCR. Of about 700,000 distinct CDR3 sequences listed, 33% were seen once; the top ten hold over 15%. This clonotype was observed at least ten times. Antigen unknown. This clonotype was obtained from a human donor in good health (CMV status not recorded). Some clones in this sample may be carry-over from other donors' samples. The chain uses TRBV7-2 and TRBJ2-7; TRBD2 agrees at 9 bases. The sample consisted of cultured PBMCs, taken from culture after CMV antigen stimulation. The CDR3 bases are TGTGCCAGCAGCTTAGGCGGGGGGGCCTACGAGCAGTACTTC. Protein: CASSLGGGAYEQYF.